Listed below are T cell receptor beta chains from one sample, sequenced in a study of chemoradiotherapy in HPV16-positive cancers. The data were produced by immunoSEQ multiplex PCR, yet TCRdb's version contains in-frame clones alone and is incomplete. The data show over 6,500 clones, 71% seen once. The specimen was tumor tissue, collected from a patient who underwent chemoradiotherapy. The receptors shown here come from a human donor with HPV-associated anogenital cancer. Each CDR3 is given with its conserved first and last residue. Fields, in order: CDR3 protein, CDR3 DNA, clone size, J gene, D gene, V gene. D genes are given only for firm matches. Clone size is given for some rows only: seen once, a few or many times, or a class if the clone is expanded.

CDR3aa: CASSLRGAPNSYNEQFF
CDR3nt: TGTGCCAGCAGCTTACGGGGGGCTCCCAACTCCTACAATGAGCAGTTCTTC
abundance: -
j_gene: TRBJ2-1
d_gene: -
v_gene: TRBV7-9

CDR3aa: CASSLSGLGVGEQYF
CDR3nt: TGTGCCAGCAGCTTAAGCGGACTCGGGGTGGGCGAGCAGTACTTC
abundance: once
j_gene: TRBJ2-7
d_gene: -
v_gene: TRBV7-2

CDR3aa: CASGVGKYEQYF
CDR3nt: TGTGCCAGCGGGGTGGGCAAGTACGAGCAGTACTTC
abundance: -
j_gene: TRBJ2-7
d_gene: -
v_gene: TRBV6-1

CDR3aa: CATQAAEYNEQFF
CDR3nt: TGTGCCACCCAGGCGGCAGAATACAATGAGCAGTTCTTC
abundance: -
j_gene: TRBJ2-1
d_gene: -
v_gene: TRBV6-1

CDR3aa: CASSLDGVGGYTF
CDR3nt: TGTGCCAGCAGCTTAGACGGGGTGGGGGGCTACACCTTC
abundance: few
j_gene: TRBJ1-2
d_gene: -
v_gene: TRBV7-2

CDR3aa: CASSLGDISGNTIYF
CDR3nt: TGTGCCAGCAGCTTGGGGGATATCTCTGGAAACACCATATATTTT
abundance: -
j_gene: TRBJ1-3
d_gene: -
v_gene: TRBV7-9

CDR3aa: CASSPLGGGPIYEQYF
CDR3nt: TGTGCCAGCAGCCCCCTAGGGGGGGGCCCTATCTACGAGCAGTACTTC
abundance: once
j_gene: TRBJ2-7
d_gene: -
v_gene: TRBV5-4

CDR3aa: CASLECLRGQYF
CDR3nt: TGCGCCAGCCTGGAGTGCTTACGCGGGCAGTACTTC
abundance: -
j_gene: TRBJ2-7
d_gene: -
v_gene: TRBV5-1

CDR3aa: CASSPGGGYGSDTQYF
CDR3nt: TGTGCCAGCAGCCCAGGGGGGGGATACGGCTCAGATACGCAGTATTTT
abundance: -
j_gene: TRBJ2-3
d_gene: -
v_gene: TRBV7-3

CDR3aa: CASSVPQEYGYTF
CDR3nt: TGTGCCAGCAGCGTCCCCCAGGAATATGGCTACACCTTC
abundance: -
j_gene: TRBJ1-2
d_gene: -
v_gene: TRBV7-2

CDR3aa: CTSSQGGTGVTEAFF
CDR3nt: TGCACCAGCAGCCAAGGGGGGACAGGGGTGACTGAAGCTTTCTTT
abundance: medium-sized
j_gene: TRBJ1-1
d_gene: -
v_gene: TRBV1

CDR3aa: CSVTGHPNTGELFF
CDR3nt: TGCAGCGTGACAGGACACCCGAACACCGGGGAGCTGTTTTTT
abundance: -
j_gene: TRBJ2-2
d_gene: -
v_gene: TRBV29-1

CDR3aa: CATSTLAGGIYEQYF
CDR3nt: TGTGCCACCAGCACGTTGGCGGGAGGGATCTACGAGCAGTACTTC
abundance: -
j_gene: TRBJ2-7
d_gene: TRBD2
v_gene: TRBV15

CDR3aa: CASSVDGKETQYF
CDR3nt: TGTGCCAGCAGCGTAGATGGGAAAGAGACCCAGTACTTC
abundance: -
j_gene: TRBJ2-5
d_gene: -
v_gene: TRBV9

CDR3aa: CASSRTDSGANVLTF
CDR3nt: TGTGCCAGCAGCCGAACAGACTCTGGGGCCAACGTCCTGACTTTC
abundance: -
j_gene: TRBJ2-6
d_gene: -
v_gene: TRBV6-5

CDR3aa: CASSQVPVRGVYEQYF
CDR3nt: TGCGCCAGCAGCCAAGTCCCCGTGCGGGGGGTCTACGAGCAGTACTTC
abundance: -
j_gene: TRBJ2-7
d_gene: TRBD2
v_gene: TRBV4-1

CDR3aa: CASSLYGSFGSSYEQYF
CDR3nt: TGTGCCAGCAGTTTATACGGCTCCTTTGGAAGCTCCTACGAGCAGTACTTC
abundance: few
j_gene: TRBJ2-7
d_gene: -
v_gene: TRBV28

CDR3aa: CASSSPAVLEAFF
CDR3nt: TGTGCCAGCAGTTCGCCCGCAGTCCTCGAAGCTTTCTTT
abundance: -
j_gene: TRBJ1-1
d_gene: -
v_gene: TRBV6-5

CDR3aa: CASSLQTGVGGEQYF
CDR3nt: TGTGCCAGCAGCCTTCAGACAGGAGTTGGGGGGGAGCAGTACTTC
abundance: -
j_gene: TRBJ2-7
d_gene: -
v_gene: TRBV5-4

CDR3aa: CASSVGGENTEAFF
CDR3nt: TGTGCCAGCAGCGTAGGAGGGGAGAACACTGAAGCTTTCTTT
abundance: -
j_gene: TRBJ1-1
d_gene: -
v_gene: TRBV9

CDR3aa: CASSQVETGDYGYTF
CDR3nt: TGTGCCAGCAGCCAAGTGGAGACAGGGGACTATGGCTACACCTTC
abundance: -
j_gene: TRBJ1-2
d_gene: TRBD1
v_gene: TRBV4-2

CDR3aa: CASRLREGRNTEAFF
CDR3nt: TGTGCCAGCAGACTCAGGGAAGGAAGGAACACTGAAGCTTTCTTT
abundance: -
j_gene: TRBJ1-1
d_gene: -
v_gene: TRBV2

CDR3aa: CASSLVRGGNGYTF
CDR3nt: TGTGCCAGCAGCTTAGTCCGGGGTGGGAATGGCTACACCTTC
abundance: -
j_gene: TRBJ1-2
d_gene: -
v_gene: TRBV11-2

CDR3aa: CASSPRDGEGYTF
CDR3nt: TGTGCCAGCTCACCACGGGACGGGGAAGGCTACACCTTC
abundance: -
j_gene: TRBJ1-2
d_gene: -
v_gene: TRBV18

CDR3aa: CASSLAGGRNEQYF
CDR3nt: TGTGCCAGCAGCCTAGCGGGGGGCCGCAATGAGCAGTACTTC
abundance: once
j_gene: TRBJ2-7
d_gene: TRBD2
v_gene: TRBV7-2

CDR3aa: CASRGTSGGREQYF
CDR3nt: TGTGCCAGCAGGGGGACTAGCGGGGGGCGCGAGCAGTACTTC
abundance: -
j_gene: TRBJ2-7
d_gene: TRBD2
v_gene: TRBV14

CDR3aa: CASSSPGLDNEQFF
CDR3nt: TGTGCCAGCAGTTCTCCGGGGCTCGACAATGAGCAGTTCTTC
abundance: -
j_gene: TRBJ2-1
d_gene: -
v_gene: TRBV27

CDR3aa: CASSLLPEYGYTF
CDR3nt: TGTGCCAGCAGTTTACTCCCTGAGTACGGCTACACCTTC
abundance: -
j_gene: TRBJ1-2
d_gene: -
v_gene: TRBV27

CDR3aa: CASSEAVNYEQYF
CDR3nt: TGTGCCAGCAGTGAAGCCGTAAACTACGAGCAGTACTTC
abundance: few
j_gene: TRBJ2-7
d_gene: -
v_gene: TRBV6-1

CDR3aa: CSADIAYEQYF
CDR3nt: TGCAGTGCTGATATAGCCTACGAGCAGTACTTC
abundance: -
j_gene: TRBJ2-7
d_gene: -
v_gene: TRBV20-1

CDR3aa: CASSLDQGEKLFF
CDR3nt: TGTGCCAGCAGCTTAGATCAGGGTGAAAAACTGTTTTTT
abundance: -
j_gene: TRBJ1-4
d_gene: -
v_gene: TRBV7-9

CDR3aa: CAIRGTNTGELFF
CDR3nt: TGTGCCATCAGGGGCACGAACACCGGGGAGCTGTTTTTT
abundance: -
j_gene: TRBJ2-2
d_gene: -
v_gene: TRBV10-3

CDR3aa: CASSVDWSSYEQYF
CDR3nt: TGCGCCAGCAGCGTAGACTGGAGCTCCTACGAGCAGTACTTC
abundance: -
j_gene: TRBJ2-7
d_gene: -
v_gene: TRBV5-1

CDR3aa: CASSTGGVWETQYF
CDR3nt: TGTGCCAGCAGCACAGGTGGGGTTTGGGAGACCCAGTACTTC
abundance: once
j_gene: TRBJ2-5
d_gene: -
v_gene: TRBV11-1

CDR3aa: CASSSSPESYYEQYF
CDR3nt: TGTGCCAGCAGCTCCTCCCCCGAGAGCTACTACGAGCAGTACTTC
abundance: -
j_gene: TRBJ2-7
d_gene: -
v_gene: TRBV7-9

CDR3aa: CASSITDLQPQHF
CDR3nt: TGTGCCAGTAGTATCACCGATCTTCAGCCCCAGCATTTT
abundance: -
j_gene: TRBJ1-5
d_gene: -
v_gene: TRBV19

CDR3aa: CASSSISSYNSPLHF
CDR3nt: TGTGCCAGCAGTTCAATTAGCTCCTATAATTCACCCCTCCACTTT
abundance: -
j_gene: TRBJ1-6
d_gene: -
v_gene: TRBV28

CDR3aa: CASSQGSYNEQFF
CDR3nt: TGTGCCAGCAGCCAGGGATCCTACAATGAGCAGTTCTTC
abundance: -
j_gene: TRBJ2-1
d_gene: -
v_gene: TRBV2

CDR3aa: CASSVAGTSIHEQYF
CDR3nt: TGTGCCAGCAGCGTAGCGGGGACTAGCATCCACGAGCAGTACTTC
abundance: few
j_gene: TRBJ2-7
d_gene: TRBD2
v_gene: TRBV5-4

CDR3aa: CAWSRRVGDYGYTF
CDR3nt: TGTGCCTGGAGCCGCAGGGTGGGGGACTATGGCTACACCTTC
abundance: medium-sized
j_gene: TRBJ1-2
d_gene: -
v_gene: TRBV30

CDR3aa: CASRGAGSRGTYEQYF
CDR3nt: TGTGCCAGCAGAGGGGCCGGGTCCAGGGGGACTTACGAGCAGTACTTC
abundance: -
j_gene: TRBJ2-7
d_gene: -
v_gene: TRBV28